The clone carrying this T cell receptor (beta chain) was seen a handful of times. Trimming stripped 6 bases from V and 4 bases from J, with 16 bases between. This CDR3 is built from 15 residues. As it was prepared, the TCRbeta library received unique molecular identifiers. TCRdb redid the calling of the PCR reads with MiXCR, one entry per CDR3 protein. The table has hundreds of thousands of distinct CDR3 sequences, roughly 17% seen once. This sample stems from a study of T-cell reconstitution after alpha-beta-depleted transplantation in children. The origin of this receptor is a human donor who donated a stem cell graft to a child with acute myeloid leukemia. This rearrangement joins TRBV12-3 or TRBV12-4 to TRBJ2-1, with D possibly being TRBD1 (6 bases). This specimen was PBMCs from the stem cell graft donor, taken from the stem cell graft. In DNA, the CDR3 is TGTGCCAGCAGCCCTGAGGGACAAGAGTACAATGAGCAGTTCTTC. Translation: CASSPEGQEYNEQFF.